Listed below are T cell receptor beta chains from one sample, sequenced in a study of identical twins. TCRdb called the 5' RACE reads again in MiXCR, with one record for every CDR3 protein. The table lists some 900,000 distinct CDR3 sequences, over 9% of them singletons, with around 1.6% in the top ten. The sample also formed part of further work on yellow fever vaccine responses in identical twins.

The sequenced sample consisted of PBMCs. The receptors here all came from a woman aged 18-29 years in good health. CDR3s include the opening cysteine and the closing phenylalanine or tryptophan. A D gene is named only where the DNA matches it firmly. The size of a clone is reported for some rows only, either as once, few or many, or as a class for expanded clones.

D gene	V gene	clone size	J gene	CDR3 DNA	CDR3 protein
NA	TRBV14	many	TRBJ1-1	TGTGCCAGCAGCCAAGATCTCGGGTTAAACACTGAAGCTTTCTTT	CASSQDLGLNTEAFF
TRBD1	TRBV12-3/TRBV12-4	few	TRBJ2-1	TGTGCCAGCAGCCCTCGACAGGGCTTAAGTTACAATGAGCAGTTCTTC	CASSPRQGLSYNEQFF
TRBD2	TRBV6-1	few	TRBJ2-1	TGTGCCAGCAGTGAAGCGCTTCAGCGGGAGCCCTCATACAATGAGCAGTTCTTC	CASSEALQREPSYNEQFF
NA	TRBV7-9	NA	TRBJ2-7	TGTGCCAGCAGCTTAGCCCAGGGGTTTCAGTACTTC	CASSLAQGFQYF
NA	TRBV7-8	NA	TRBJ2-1	TGTGCCACAGGGTCGGGGGGCATTTCCTTTGAGCAGTTCTTC	CATGSGGISFEQFF
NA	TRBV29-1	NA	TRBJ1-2	TGCAGCGTTGTGGACGATCCTAACTATGGCTACACCTTC	CSVVDDPNYGYTF
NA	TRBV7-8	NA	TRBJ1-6	TGTGCCAGCAGACCTTCGGCAGTAGATAATTCACCCCTCCACTTT	CASRPSAVDNSPLHF
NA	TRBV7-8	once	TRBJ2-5	TGTGCCAGCAGCTTAACCCCCCCGGGACCCTCAGGAGAGACCCAGTACTTC	CASSLTPPGPSGETQYF
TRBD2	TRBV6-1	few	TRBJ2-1	TGTGCCAGCAGTGAAAGTCGGAGCGGGGGAAACAATGAGCAGTTCTTC	CASSESRSGGNNEQFF
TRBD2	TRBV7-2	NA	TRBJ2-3	TGTGCCAGCAGCTTAGCACTAGCGGGATTCTATACGCAGTATTTT	CASSLALAGFYTQYF
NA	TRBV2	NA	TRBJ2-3	TGTGCCAGCAGTGGTGAGGCTCACAACTCGCAGTATTTT	CASSGEAHNSQYF
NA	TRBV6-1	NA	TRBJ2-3	TGTGCCAGCAGCCGACAAGGGGTCCGCACAGATACGCAGTATTTT	CASSRQGVRTDTQYF
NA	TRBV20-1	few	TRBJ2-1	TGCAGTGCTAGACGCCCCGGGGGCGCCACCTACAATGAGCAGTTCTTC	CSARRPGGATYNEQFF